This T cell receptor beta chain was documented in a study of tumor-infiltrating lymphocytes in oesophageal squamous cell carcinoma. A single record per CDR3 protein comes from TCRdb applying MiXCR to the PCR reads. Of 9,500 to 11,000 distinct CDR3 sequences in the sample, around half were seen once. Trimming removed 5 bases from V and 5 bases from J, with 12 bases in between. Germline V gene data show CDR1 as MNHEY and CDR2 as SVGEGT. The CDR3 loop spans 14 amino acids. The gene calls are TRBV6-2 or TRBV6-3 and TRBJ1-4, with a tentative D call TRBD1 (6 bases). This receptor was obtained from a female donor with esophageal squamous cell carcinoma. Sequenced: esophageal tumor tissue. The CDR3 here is CASSDRQGNEKLFF. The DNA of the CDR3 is TGTGCCAGCAGTGATAGGCAGGGGAATGAAAAACTGTTTTTT.